The source of this TCR beta chain is a study of blood T cell repertoires in COVID-19. Background on the study: The cDNA or gDNA used as material had been derived from T cells, B-cell-depleted T cells, or PBMCs.

Only in-frame clones appear in the TCRdb table, and some are missing; sequencing was by immunoSEQ multiplex PCR. The sample records some 90,000 clones, approximately 80% being singletons. Per germline, CDR1 SGHNT and CDR2 YENEEA. V shed 4 bases and J shed 0 bases, with 12 bases lying between them. The CDR3 is 15 residues long. The rearrangement links TRBV11-3 to TRBJ1-1, with a weak D call TRBD1 (6 bases). The receptor was isolated from a man aged 70-80 years with active or convalescent COVID-19. Material for sequencing was peripheral blood. The chain's CDR3 is CASSSPQGLNTEAFF. CDR3 bases: TGTGCCAGCAGCTCGCCACAGGGCTTGAACACTGAAGCTTTCTTT.